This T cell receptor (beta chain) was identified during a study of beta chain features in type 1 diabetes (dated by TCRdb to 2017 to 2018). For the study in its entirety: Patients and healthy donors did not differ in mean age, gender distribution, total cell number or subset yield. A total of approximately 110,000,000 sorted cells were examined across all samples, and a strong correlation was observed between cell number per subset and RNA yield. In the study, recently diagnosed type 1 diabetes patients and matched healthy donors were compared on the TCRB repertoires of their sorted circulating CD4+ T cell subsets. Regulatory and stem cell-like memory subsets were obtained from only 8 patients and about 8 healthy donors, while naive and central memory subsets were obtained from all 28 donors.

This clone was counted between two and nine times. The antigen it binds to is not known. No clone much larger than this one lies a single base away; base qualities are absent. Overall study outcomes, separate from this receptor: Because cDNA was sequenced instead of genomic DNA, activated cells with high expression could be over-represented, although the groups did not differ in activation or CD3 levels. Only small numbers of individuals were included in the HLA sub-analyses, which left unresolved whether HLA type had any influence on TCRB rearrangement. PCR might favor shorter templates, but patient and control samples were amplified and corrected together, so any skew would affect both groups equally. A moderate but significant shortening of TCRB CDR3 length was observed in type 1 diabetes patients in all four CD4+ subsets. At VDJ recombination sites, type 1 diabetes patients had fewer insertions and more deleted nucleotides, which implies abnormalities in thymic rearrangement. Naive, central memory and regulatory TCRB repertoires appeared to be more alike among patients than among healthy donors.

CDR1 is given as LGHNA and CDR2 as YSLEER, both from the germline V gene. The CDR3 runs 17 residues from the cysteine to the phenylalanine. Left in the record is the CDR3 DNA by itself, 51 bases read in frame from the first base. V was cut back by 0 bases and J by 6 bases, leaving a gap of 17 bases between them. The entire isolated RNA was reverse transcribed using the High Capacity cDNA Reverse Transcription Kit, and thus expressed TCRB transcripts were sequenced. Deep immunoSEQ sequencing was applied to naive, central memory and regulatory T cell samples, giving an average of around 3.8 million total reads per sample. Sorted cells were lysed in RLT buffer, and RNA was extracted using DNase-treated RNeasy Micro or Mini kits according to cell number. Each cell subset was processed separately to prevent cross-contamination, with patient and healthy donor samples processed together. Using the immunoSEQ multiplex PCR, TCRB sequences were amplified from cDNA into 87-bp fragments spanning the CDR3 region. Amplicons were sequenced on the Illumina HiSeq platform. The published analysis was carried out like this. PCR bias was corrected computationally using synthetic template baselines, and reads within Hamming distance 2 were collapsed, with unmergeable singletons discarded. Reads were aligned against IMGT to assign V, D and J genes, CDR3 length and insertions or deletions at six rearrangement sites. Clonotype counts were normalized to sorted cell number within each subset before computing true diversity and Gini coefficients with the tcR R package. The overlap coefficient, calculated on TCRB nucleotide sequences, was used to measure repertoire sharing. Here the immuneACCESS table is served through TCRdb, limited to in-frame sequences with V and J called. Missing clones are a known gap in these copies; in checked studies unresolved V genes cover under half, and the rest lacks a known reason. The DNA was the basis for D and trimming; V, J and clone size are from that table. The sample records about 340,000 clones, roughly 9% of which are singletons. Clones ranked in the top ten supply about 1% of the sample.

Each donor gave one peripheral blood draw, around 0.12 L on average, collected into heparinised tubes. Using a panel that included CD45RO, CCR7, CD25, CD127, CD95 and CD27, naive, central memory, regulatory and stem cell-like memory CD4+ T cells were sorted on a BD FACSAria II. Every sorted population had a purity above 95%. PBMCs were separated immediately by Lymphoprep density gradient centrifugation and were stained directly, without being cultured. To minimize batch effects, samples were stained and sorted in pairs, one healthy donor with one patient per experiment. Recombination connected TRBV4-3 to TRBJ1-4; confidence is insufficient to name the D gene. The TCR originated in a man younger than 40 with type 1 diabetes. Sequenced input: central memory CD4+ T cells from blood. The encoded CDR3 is CASSQDWSSSRDEKLFF. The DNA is TGCGCCAGCAGCCAAGATTGGAGTAGCAGTCGGGATGAAAAACTGTTTTTT.